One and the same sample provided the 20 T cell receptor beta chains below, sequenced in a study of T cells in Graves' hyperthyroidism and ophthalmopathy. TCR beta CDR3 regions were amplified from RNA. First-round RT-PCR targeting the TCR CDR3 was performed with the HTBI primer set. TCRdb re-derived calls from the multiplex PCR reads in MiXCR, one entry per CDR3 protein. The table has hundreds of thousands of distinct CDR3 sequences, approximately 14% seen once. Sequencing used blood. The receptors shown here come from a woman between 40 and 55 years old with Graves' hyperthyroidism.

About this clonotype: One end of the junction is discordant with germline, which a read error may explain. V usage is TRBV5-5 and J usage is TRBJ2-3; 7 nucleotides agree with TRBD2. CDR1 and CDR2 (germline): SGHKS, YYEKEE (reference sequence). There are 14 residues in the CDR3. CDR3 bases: TGTGCCAGCAGCTTGGCCTCGGGGGGAGATACGCTGTATTTT. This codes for CASSLASGGDTLYF.

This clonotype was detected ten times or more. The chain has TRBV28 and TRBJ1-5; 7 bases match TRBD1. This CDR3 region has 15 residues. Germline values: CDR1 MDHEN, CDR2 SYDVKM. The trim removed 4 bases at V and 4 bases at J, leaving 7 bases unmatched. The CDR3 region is CASSSRQGRNQPQHF. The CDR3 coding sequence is TGTGCCAGCAGTTCCCGACAGGGTAGAAATCAGCCCCAGCATTTT.

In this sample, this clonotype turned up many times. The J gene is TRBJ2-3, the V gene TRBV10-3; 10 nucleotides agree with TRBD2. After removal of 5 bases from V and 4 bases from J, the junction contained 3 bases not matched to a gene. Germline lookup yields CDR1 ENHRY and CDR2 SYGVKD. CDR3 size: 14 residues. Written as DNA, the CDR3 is TGTGCCATCAGTCCAGCGGGAGGGCCAGATACGCAGTATTTT. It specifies CAISPAGGPDTQYF.

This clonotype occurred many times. Here the CDR3 reads CASSLPTQGSEQFF. As DNA, the CDR3 is TGTGCCAGCAGCCTCCCCACCCAAGGTAGTGAGCAGTTCTTC. The V call is TRBV3-1, the J call TRBJ2-1; D is undetermined. The CDR3 contains 14 residues. V gave up 4 bases and J gave up 9 bases, with 16 bases separating them. Per the germline V gene, CDR1 is LGHDT and CDR2 is YNNKEL (reference sequence).

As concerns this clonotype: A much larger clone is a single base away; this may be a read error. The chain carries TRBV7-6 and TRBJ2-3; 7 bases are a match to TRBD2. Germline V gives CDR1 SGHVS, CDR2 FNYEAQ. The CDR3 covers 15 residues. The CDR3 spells CASSLVGGFTDAQYF. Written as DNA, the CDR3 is TGTGCCAGCAGCTTAGTCGGGGGGTTCACAGATGCGCAGTATTTT.

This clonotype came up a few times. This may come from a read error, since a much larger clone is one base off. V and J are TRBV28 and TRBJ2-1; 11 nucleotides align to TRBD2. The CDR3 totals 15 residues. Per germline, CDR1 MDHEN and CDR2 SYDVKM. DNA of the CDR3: TGTGCCAGCAGCCAGGGACTAGCGGCCTACAATGAGCAGCTCTTC. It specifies CASSQGLAAYNEQLF.

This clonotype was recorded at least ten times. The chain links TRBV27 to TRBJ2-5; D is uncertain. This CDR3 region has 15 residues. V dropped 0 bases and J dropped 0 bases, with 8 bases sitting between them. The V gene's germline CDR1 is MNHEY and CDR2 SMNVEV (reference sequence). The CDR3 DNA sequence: TGTGCCAGCAGTTTATCGGCAGGAGACCAAGAGACCCAGTACTTC. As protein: CASSLSAGDQETQYF.

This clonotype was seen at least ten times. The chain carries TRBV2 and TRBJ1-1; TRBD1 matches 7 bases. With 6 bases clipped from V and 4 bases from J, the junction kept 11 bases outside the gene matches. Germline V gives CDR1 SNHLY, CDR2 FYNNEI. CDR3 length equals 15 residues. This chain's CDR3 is CASSTTATGSTEAFF. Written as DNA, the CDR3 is TGTGCCAGCAGCACAACCGCGACAGGGAGCACTGAAGCTTTCTTT.

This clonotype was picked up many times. CDR3: CASSLVKANYGYTF. CDR3 sequence (DNA): TGTGCCAGCAGTTTGGTAAAAGCTAACTATGGCTACACCTTC. The chain employs TRBV28 and TRBJ1-2; D remains unclear. V gave up 3 bases and J gave up 0 bases, with 8 bases separating them. Germline loops: CDR1 MDHEN, CDR2 SYDVKM. This CDR3 is 14 amino acids long.

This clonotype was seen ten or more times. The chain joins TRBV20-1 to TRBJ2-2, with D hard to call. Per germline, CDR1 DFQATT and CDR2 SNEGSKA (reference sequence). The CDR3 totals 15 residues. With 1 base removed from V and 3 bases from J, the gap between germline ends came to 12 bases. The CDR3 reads CSARVSSGDTGELFF. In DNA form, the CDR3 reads TGCAGTGCTAGAGTTAGCTCCGGCGACACCGGGGAGCTGTTTTTT.

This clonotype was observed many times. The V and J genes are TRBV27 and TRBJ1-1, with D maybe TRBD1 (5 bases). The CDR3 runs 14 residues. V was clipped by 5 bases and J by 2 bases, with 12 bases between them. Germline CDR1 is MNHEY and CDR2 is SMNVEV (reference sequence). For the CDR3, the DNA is TGTGCCAGCAGTCCCTATCAGGGAAACACTGAAGCTTTCTTT. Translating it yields CASSPYQGNTEAFF.

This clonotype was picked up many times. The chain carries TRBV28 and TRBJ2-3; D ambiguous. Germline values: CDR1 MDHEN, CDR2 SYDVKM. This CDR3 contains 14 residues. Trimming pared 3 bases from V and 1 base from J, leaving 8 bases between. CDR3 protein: CASSLTAGTDTQYF. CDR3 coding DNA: TGTGCCAGCAGTTTGACGGCCGGCACAGATACGCAGTATTTT.

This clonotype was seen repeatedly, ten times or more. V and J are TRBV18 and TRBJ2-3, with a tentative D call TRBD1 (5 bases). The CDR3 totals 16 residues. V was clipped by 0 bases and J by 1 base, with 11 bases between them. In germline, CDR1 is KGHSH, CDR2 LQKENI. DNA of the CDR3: TGTGCCAGCTCACCACCAAGGGGCGAGGGCACAGATACGCAGTATTTT. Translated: CASSPPRGEGTDTQYF. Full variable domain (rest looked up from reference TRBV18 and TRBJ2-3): NAGVMQNPRHLVRRRGQEARLRCSPMKGHSHVYWYRQLPEEGLKFMVYLQKENIIDESGMPKERFSAEFPKEGPSILRIQQVVRGDSAAYFCASSPPRGEGTDTQYFGPGTRLTVL.

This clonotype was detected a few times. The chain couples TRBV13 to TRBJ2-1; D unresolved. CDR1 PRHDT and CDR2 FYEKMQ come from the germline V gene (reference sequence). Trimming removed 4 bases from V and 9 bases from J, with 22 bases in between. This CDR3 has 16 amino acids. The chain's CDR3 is CASSSRTLDRNGEQFF. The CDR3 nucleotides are TGTGCCAGCAGCTCCCGAACGCTGGATAGAAATGGTGAGCAGTTCTTC.

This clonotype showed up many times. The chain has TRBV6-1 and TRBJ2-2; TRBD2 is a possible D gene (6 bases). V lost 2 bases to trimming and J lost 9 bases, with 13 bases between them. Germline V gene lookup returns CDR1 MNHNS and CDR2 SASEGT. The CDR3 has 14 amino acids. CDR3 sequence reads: CASSEMGGRRELFF. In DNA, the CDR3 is TGTGCCAGCAGTGAAATGGGGGGACGCCGGGAGCTGTTTTTT.

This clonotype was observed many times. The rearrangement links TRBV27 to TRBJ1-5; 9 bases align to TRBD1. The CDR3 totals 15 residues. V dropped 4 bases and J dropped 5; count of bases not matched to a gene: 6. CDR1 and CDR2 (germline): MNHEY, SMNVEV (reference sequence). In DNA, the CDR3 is TGTGCCAGCAGTTCCCGGGACAGGGAGTATCAGCCCCAGCATTTT. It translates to CASSSRDREYQPQHF.

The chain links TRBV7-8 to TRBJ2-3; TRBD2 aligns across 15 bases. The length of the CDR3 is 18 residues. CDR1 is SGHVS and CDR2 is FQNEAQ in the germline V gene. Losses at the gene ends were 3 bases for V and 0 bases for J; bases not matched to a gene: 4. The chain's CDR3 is CASSFGLAGGLSTDTQYF. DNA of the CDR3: TGTGCCAGCAGCTTTGGACTAGCGGGAGGGCTCAGCACAGATACGCAGTATTTT.

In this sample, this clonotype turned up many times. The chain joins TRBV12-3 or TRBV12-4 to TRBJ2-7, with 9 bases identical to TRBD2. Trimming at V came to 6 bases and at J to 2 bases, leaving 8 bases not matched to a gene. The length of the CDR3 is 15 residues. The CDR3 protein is CASSPGTSIPYEQYF. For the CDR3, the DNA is TGTGCCAGCAGCCCCGGGACTAGCATACCCTACGAGCAGTACTTC.

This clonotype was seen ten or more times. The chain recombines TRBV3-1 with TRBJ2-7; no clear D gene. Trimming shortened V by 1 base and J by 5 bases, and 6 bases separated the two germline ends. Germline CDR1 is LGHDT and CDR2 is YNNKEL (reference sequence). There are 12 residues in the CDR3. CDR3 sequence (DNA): TGTGCCAGCAGCCAAGTGGTCCACGAGCAGTACTTC. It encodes CASSQVVHEQYF.

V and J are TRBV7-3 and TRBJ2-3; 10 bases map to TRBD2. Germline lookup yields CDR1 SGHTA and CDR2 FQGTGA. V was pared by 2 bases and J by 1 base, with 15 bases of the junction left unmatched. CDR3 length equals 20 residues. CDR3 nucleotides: TGTGCCAGCAGCTTACGTCCGACTAGCGGGCTGAAGCGGGGCACAGATACGCAGTATTTT. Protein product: CASSLRPTSGLKRGTDTQYF.